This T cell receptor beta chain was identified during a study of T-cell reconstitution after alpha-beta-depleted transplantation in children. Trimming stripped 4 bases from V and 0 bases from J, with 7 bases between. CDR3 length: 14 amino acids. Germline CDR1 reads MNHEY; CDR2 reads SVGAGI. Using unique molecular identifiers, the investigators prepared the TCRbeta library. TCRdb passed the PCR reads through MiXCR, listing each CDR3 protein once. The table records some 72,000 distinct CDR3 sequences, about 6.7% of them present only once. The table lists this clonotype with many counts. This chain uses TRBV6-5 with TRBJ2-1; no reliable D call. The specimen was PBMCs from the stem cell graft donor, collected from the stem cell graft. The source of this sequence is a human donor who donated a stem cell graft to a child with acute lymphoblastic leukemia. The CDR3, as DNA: TGTGCCAGCAGTTCATCAAGCTCCTACAATGAGCAGTTCTTC. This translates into CASSSSSSYNEQFF.